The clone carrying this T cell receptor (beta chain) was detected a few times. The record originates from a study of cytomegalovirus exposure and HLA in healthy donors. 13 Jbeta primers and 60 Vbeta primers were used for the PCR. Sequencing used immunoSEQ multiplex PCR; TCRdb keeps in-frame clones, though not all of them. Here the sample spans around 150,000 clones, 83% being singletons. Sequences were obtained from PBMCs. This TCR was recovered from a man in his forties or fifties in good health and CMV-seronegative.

CDR3 nucleotides: TGTGCCAGCAGCGAGACAGGGAACACTGAAGCTTTCTTT. Translating it yields CASSETGNTEAFF. The gene calls are TRBV6-1 and TRBJ1-1, with D perhaps TRBD1 (6 bases). V was cut by 6 bases and J by 1 base, with 9 bases left in between. Per germline, CDR1 MNHNS and CDR2 SASEGT. The CDR3 contains 13 residues.